The TCR beta chain under discussion was sequenced for a study of cytomegalovirus exposure and HLA in healthy donors. 60 Vbeta and 13 Jbeta primers were used in PCR. Under the authors' procedure: Later work found around 85 million unique TCR beta chains, with roughly 11 million shared. TCRdb's table, derived via immunoSEQ multiplex PCR, lists solely in-frame clones and lacks some. V, J and clone size were drawn from that table, and D and trimming were deduced from the DNA. The data contain roughly 250,000 clones, approximately 80% of them singletons. Trimming stripped 0 bases from V and 0 bases from J, with 10 bases between. This CDR3 has 16 residues. In germline, CDR1 is SGHNT, CDR2 YYREEE (reference sequence). Only one count was recorded for this clone.

The origin of this receptor is a girl aged 2-15 years in good health and CMV-seronegative. The specimen was PBMCs. The chain is built from TRBV5-4 and TRBJ2-1, with D perhaps TRBD2 (6 bases). Written as DNA, the CDR3 is TGTGCCAGCAGCTTGGTCGGGGGAAGCTCCTACAATGAGCAGTTCTTC. It is translated as CASSLVGGSSYNEQFF.